This T cell receptor beta chain emerged from a study of T cell responses to AZD1222 COVID-19 vaccine. Some clones are missing from TCRdb's copy, which holds only in-frame ones; the method was immunoSEQ multiplex PCR. The table includes some 190,000 clones, approximately 89% detected once. For this clone: Antigen specificity is unknown.

The CDR3 loop spans 16 amino acids. Trimming took off 0 bases at V and 3 bases at J, with 12 bases between the two ends. Germline-derived CDR1 and CDR2 are LGHNA and YNFKEQ. General study results and limits: Unmutated variant regions are reportedly the target of nearly half of TCRs that are spike-specific. No day 14 peak samples; only post-peak repertoires were characterized.

The rearrangement joins TRBV4-2 to TRBJ1-3; tentative D call: TRBD1 (6 bases). The input for sequencing was peripheral blood, taken 28 days after the second AZD1222 dose. This sequence was found in an adult who received the AZD1222 COVID-19 vaccine. For the CDR3, the DNA is TGTGCCAGCAGCCAAGAAGCGGGACATGGTGGAAACACCATATATTTT. Amino acid sequence: CASSQEAGHGGNTIYF.